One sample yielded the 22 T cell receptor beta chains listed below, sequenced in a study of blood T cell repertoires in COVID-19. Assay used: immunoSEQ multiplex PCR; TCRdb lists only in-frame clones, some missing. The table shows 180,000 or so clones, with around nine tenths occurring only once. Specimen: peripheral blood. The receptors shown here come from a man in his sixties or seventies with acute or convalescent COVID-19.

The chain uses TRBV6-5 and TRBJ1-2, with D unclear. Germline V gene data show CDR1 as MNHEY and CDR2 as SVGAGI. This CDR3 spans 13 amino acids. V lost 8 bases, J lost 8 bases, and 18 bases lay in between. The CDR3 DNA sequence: TGTGCCAGCCAATTCGCGGGGAGTGGGGGCTACACCTTC. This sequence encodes CASQFAGSGGYTF.

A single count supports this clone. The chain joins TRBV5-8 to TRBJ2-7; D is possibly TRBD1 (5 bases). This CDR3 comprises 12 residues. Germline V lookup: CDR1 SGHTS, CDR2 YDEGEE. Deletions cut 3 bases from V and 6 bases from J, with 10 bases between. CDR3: CASSSQGREQYF. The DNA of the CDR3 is TGTGCCAGCAGCTCGCAGGGTCGCGAGCAGTACTTC.

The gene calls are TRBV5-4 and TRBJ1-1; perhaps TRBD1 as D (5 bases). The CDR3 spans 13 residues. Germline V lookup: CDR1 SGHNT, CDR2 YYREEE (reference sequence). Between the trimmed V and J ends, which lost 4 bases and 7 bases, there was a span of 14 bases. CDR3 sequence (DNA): TGTGCCAGCAGCCATGACAGTCCTTATGAAGCTTTCTTT. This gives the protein CASSHDSPYEAFF.

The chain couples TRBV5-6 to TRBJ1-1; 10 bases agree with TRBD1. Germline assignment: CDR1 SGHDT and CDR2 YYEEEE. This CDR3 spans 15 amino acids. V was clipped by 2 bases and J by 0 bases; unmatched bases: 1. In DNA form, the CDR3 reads TGTGCCAGCAGCTTCGGGACAGGGGTGAACACTGAAGCTTTCTTT. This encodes CASSFGTGVNTEAFF.

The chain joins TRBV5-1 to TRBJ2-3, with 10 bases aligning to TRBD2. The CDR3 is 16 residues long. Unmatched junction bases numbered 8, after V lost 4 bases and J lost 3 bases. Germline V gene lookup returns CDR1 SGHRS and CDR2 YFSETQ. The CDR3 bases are TGCGCCAGCAGCGAAGCTAGCGGGGGAAAGACAGATACGCAGTATTTT. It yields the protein CASSEASGGKTDTQYF.

The DNA for the CDR3 is TGTGCCAGCAGTCTTGGACTAGCGGGAATTTCCTACGAGCAGTACTTC. Its translation is CASSLGLAGISYEQYF. The chain couples TRBV28 to TRBJ2-7; TRBD2 agrees at 12 bases. J gave up 1 base and V 5 bases, and 6 bases lay outside the gene matches. Germline assignment: CDR1 MDHEN and CDR2 SYDVKM. The CDR3 is 16 residues long. Full variable domain (remainder filled in from reference TRBV28 and TRBJ2-7): DVKVTQSSRYLVKRTGEKVFLECVQDMDHENMFWYRQDPGLGLRLIYFSYDVKMKEKGDIPEGYSVSREKKERFSLILESASTNQTSMYLCASSLGLAGISYEQYFGPGTRLTVT.

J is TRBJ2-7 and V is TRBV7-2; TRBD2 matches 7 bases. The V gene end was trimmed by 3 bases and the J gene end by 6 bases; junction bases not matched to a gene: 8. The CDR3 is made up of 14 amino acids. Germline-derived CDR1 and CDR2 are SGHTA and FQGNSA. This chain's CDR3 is CASSFSGGGPEQYF. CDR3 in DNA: TGTGCCAGCAGCTTTTCGGGGGGAGGCCCCGAGCAGTACTTC.

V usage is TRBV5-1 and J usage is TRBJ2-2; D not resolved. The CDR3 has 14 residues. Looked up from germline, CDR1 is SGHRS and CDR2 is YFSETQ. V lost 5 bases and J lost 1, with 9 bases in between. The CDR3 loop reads CASSEDKNTGELFF. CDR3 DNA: TGCGCCAGCAGTGAAGACAAGAACACCGGGGAGCTGTTTTTT.

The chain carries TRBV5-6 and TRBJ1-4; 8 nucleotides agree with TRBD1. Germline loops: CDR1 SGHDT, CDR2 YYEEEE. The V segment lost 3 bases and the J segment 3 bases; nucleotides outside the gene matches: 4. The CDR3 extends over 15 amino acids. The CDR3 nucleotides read TGTGCCAGCAGCTACGAACAGGGGGCTAATGAAAAACTGTTTTTT. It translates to CASSYEQGANEKLFF. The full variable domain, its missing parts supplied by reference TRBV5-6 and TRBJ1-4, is DAGVTQSPTHLIKTRGQQVTLRCSPKSGHDTVSWYQQALGQGPQFIFQYYEEEERQRGNFPDRFSGHQFPNYSSELNVNALLLGDSALYLCASSYEQGANEKLFFGSGTQLSVL.

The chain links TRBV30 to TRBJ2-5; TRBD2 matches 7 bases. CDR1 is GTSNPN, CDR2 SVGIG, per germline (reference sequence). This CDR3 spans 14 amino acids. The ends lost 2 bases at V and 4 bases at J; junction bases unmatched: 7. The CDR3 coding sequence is TGTGCCTGGAGTAAAGGCGGGAGTTCAGAGACCCAGTACTTC. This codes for CAWSKGGSSETQYF.

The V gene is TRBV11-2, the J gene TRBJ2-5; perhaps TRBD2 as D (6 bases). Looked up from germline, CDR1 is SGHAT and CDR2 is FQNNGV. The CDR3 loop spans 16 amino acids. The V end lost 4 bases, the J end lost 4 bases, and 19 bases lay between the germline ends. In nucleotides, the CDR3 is TGTGCCAGCAGCTCGGGACTTCCGTTGTCAGGAGAGACCCAGTACTTC. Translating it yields CASSSGLPLSGETQYF.

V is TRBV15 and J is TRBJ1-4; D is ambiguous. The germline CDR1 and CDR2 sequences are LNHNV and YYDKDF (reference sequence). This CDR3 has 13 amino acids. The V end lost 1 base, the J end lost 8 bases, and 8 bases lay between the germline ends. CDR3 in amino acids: CATSRGLGEKLFF. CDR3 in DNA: TGTGCCACCAGCAGAGGGCTCGGGGAAAAACTGTTTTTT.

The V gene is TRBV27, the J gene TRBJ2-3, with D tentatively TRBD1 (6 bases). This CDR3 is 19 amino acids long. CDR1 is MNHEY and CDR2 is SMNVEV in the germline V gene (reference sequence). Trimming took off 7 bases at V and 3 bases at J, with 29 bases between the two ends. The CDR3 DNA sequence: TGTGCCAGCATCTTATACTCCGCATCGACAGGTCCGGCAACAGATACGCAGTATTTT. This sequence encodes CASILYSASTGPATDTQYF.

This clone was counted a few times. The CDR3 region is CASRRFFRGTGELFF. The CDR3 DNA follows: TGTGCCAGCAGACGGTTCTTCAGGGGGACCGGGGAGCTGTTTTTT. This chain links TRBV7-9 with TRBJ2-2, with TRBD1 identical over 7 bases. Germline V CDR1 and CDR2: SEHNR, FQNEAQ (reference sequence). This CDR3 comprises 15 residues. V lost 6 bases to trimming and J lost 5 bases; unmatched junction nucleotides: 9.

The CDR3 nucleotides are TGTGCCAGCAGCCCCGGACTAGCGGGGGGGACAGATACGCAGTATTTT. It encodes CASSPGLAGGTDTQYF. This chain connects TRBV6-2 or TRBV6-3 to TRBJ2-3, with 15 positions matching TRBD2. This CDR3 region has 16 residues. V lost 6 bases to trimming and J lost 3 bases; unmatched junction nucleotides: 4. Germline-derived CDR1 and CDR2 are MNHEY and SVGEGT.

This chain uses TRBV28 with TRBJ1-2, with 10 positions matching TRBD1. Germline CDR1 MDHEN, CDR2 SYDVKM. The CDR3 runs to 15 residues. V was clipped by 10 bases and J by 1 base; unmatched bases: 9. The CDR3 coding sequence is TGTGCCATTCCCACGGGACAGGGGATTAACTATGGCTACACCTTC. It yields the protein CAIPTGQGINYGYTF.

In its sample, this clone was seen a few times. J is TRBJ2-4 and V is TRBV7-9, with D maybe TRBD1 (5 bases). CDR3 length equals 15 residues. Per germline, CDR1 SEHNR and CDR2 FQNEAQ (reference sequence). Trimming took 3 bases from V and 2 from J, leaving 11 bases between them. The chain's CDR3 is CASSFRQGTKNIQYF. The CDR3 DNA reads TGTGCCAGCAGCTTCAGGCAGGGTACCAAAAACATTCAGTACTTC. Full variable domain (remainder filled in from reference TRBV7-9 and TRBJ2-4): DTGVSQNPRHKITKRGQNVTFRCDPISEHNRLYWYRQTLGQGPEFLTYFQNEAQLEKSRLLSDRFSAERPKGSFSTLEIQRTEQGDSAMYLCASSFRQGTKNIQYFGAGTRLSVL.

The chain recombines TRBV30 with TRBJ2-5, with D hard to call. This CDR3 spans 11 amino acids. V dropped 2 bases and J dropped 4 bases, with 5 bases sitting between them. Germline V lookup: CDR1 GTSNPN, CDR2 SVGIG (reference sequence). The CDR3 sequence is CAWSQRETQYF. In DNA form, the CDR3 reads TGTGCCTGGAGTCAGCGAGAGACCCAGTACTTC.

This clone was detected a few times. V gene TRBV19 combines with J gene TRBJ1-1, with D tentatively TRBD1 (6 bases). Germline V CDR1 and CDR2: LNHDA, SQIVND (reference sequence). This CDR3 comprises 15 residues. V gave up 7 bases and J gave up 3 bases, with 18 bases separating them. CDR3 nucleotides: TGTGCCAGTACCCGACCCACCGGGACACACACTGAAGCTTTCTTT. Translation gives CASTRPTGTHTEAFF.

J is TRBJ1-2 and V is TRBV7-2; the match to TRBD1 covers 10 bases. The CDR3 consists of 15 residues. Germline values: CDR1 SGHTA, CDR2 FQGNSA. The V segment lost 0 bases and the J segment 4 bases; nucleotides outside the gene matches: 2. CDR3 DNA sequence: TGTGCCAGCAGCTTAGCGGGACAGGGGACCTATGGCTACACCTTC. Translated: CASSLAGQGTYGYTF. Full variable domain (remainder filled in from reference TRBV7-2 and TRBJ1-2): GAGVSQSPSNKVTEKGKDVELRCDPISGHTALYWYRQSLGQGLEFLIYFQGNSAPDKSGLPSDRFSAERTGGSVSTLTIQRTQQEDSAVYLCASSLAGQGTYGYTFGSGTRLTVV.

CDR3 sequence (DNA): TGCGCCAGCAGCCAAGCGACGACAGGGACGAGCTACACCTTC. It codes for CASSQATTGTSYTF. V usage is TRBV4-3 and J usage is TRBJ1-2; 7 bases map to TRBD1. From germline, CDR1 is LGHNA and CDR2 YSLEER. Germline trimming cut 1 base from V and 9 bases from J; bases unmatched to any gene: 8. The CDR3 spans 14 residues.

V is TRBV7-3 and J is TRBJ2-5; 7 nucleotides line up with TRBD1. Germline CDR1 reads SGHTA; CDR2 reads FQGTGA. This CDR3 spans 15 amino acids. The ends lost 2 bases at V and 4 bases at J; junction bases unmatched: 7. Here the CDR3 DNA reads TGTGCCAGCAGCTTAGGAGACAGGGCTGGAGAGACCCAGTACTTC. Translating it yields CASSLGDRAGETQYF.